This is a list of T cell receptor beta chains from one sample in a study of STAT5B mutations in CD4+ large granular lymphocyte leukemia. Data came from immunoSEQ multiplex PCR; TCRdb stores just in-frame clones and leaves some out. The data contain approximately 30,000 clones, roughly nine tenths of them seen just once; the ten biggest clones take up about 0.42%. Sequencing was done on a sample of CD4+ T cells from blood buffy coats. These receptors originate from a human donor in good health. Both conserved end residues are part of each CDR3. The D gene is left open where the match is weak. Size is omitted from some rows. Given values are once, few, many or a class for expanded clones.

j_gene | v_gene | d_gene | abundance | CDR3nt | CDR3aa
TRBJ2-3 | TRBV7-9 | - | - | TGTGCCAGCAGCTTCTTTGACACAGATACGCAGTATTTT | CASSFFDTDTQYF
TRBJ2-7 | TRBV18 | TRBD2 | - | TGTGCCAGCTCATTGCAAGCTAGCGGGAGCGAGCAGTACTTC | CASSLQASGSEQYF
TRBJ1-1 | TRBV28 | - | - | TGTGCCAGCAGTTTATGGGGAACGAACACTGAAGCTTTCTTT | CASSLWGTNTEAFF
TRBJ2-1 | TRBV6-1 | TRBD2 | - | TGTGCCAGCAGGGAGGGAGGGGATAATGAGCAGTTCTTC | CASREGGDNEQFF
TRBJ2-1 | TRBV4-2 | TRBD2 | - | TGTGCCAGCAGCCAAGATTGGGGCGGGAGGGAGAATGAGCAGTTCTTC | CASSQDWGGRENEQFF
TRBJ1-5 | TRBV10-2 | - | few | TGCGCCAGCAGTGTATGGCGCAATCAGCCCCAGCATTTT | CASSVWRNQPQHF
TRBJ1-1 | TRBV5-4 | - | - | TGTGCCAGCAGCTTGCGAGGGCAGGAGAACACTGAAGCTTTCTTT | CASSLRGQENTEAFF
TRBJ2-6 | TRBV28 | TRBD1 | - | TGTGCCAGCAGTTTGGGGACAGCCTCTGGGGCCAACGTCCTGACTTTC | CASSLGTASGANVLTF
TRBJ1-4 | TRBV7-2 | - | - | TGTGCCAGCAGCGACCCGGGCGGTATAGATGATGAAAAACTGTTTTTT | CASSDPGGIDDEKLFF
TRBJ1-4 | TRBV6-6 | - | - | TGTGCCAGCAGTCGAGAAGACCTAACTAATGAAAAACTGTTTTTT | CASSREDLTNEKLFF
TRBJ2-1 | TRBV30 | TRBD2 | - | TGTGCCTGGAAACTAGCGGCACACTCCTACTCCTACAATGAGCAGTTCTTC | CAWKLAAHSYSYNEQFF
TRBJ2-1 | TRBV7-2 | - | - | TGTGCCAGCAGCTTGGGGTCCTACAATGAGCAGTTCTTC | CASSLGSYNEQFF
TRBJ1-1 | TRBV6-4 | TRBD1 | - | TGTGCCAGCAGTGAGACAGGGGACACTGAAGCTTTCTTT | CASSETGDTEAFF
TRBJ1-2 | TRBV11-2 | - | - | TGTGCCAGCAGCTTAGGGGCGGAAAACTATGGCTACACCTTC | CASSLGAENYGYTF
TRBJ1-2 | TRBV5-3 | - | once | TGTGCCAGAAGGGCACGGGGGAAGAGCGGCTACACCTTC | CARRARGKSGYTF
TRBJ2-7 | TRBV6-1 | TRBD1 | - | TGTGCCAGCAGCGACCGGGACAGGGTGACCTACGAGCAGTACTTC | CASSDRDRVTYEQYF
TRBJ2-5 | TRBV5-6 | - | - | TGTGCCAGCAGCCCCGGGCCGATGACGGAGACCCAGTACTTC | CASSPGPMTETQYF
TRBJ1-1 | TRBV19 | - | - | TGTGCCAGTAGTCTATCGGGACCGACGAACACTGAAGCTTTCTTT | CASSLSGPTNTEAFF
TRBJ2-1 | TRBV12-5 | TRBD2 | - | TGTGCTAGTGGTTTTAGCGGGGGCTCCTACAATGAGCAGTTCTTC | CASGFSGGSYNEQFF
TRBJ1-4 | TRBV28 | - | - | TGTGCCAGCAGCTTGGGTACTGGGGGATCTACTAATGAAAAACTGTTTTTT | CASSLGTGGSTNEKLFF
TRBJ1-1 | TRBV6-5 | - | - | TGTGCCAGCAGTTCTCCCCCGGGGGCGCACACTGAAGCTTTCTTT | CASSSPPGAHTEAFF
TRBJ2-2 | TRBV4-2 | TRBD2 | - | TGTGCCAGCAGCCAAGCCCCCGGGACTAGCGGGACCGGGGAGCTGTTTTTT | CASSQAPGTSGTGELFF
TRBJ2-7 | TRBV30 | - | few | TGTGCCTGGACCCGTGGCTCCTACGAGCAGTACTTC | CAWTRGSYEQYF
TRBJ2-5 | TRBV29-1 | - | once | TGCAGCGTAGTTCTCCCTAGCCTGACAACAGAGACCCAGTACTTC | CSVVLPSLTTETQYF
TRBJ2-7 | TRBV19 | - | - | TGTGCCAGTAGTATTAGTGGACGGATCTCCTACGAGCAGTACTTC | CASSISGRISYEQYF
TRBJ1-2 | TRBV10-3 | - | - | TGTGCCATCAGTGAGACGGGGAATGGCTACACCTTC | CAISETGNGYTF
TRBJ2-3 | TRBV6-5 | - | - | TGTGCCAGCAGCCCTAGGAGCAGGGGCCCAGATACGCAGTATTTT | CASSPRSRGPDTQYF
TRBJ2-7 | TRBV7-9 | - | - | TGTGCCAGCAGCTTAGCGGGGGACAACGTGGGATCCTACGAGCAGTACTTC | CASSLAGDNVGSYEQYF
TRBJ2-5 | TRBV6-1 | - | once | TGTGCCAGTATCTGGGGCGGGAATCAAGAGACCCAGTACTTC | CASIWGGNQETQYF
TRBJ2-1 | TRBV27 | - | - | TGTGCCAGCAGAGGGTCCTACAATGAGCAGTTCTTC | CASRGSYNEQFF
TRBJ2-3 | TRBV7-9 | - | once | TGTGCCGGTTCAAGAGCGGGCGGCACAGATACGCAGTATTTT | CAGSRAGGTDTQYF
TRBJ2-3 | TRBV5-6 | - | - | TGTGCCAGCAGCTTGTTTGATACGCAGTATTTT | CASSLFDTQYF
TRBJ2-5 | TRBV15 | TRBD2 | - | TGTGCCACCAGCGGATCTAAGCGGGGATATCAAGAGACCCAGTACTTC | CATSGSKRGYQETQYF